This T cell receptor (beta chain) is drawn from a study of cytomegalovirus exposure and HLA in healthy donors. V lost 5 bases to trimming and J lost 0 bases, with 11 bases between them. CDR3 length equals 14 residues. Germline V gene sequence: CDR1 MNHNS, CDR2 SASEGT. This PCR relied on a set of 60 Vbeta primers and 13 Jbeta primers. The authors' processing: The authors later counted 75 million to 90 million unique TCR beta chains, 9.5 million to 13 million of them shared. Assay used: immunoSEQ multiplex PCR; TCRdb lists only in-frame clones, some missing. The V and J calls and clone size come from that table; D and trimming were worked out from the DNA. The data show under 150,000 clones, roughly 80% seen once.

The source is a man aged 40-49 years in good health and CMV-seropositive. The J gene is TRBJ2-7, the V gene TRBV6-1, with no clear D. The sequenced material came from PBMCs. The CDR3 nucleotides are TGTGCCAGCAGTTTCAAGGCAGGCTCCTACGAGCAGTACTTC. Protein: CASSFKAGSYEQYF.